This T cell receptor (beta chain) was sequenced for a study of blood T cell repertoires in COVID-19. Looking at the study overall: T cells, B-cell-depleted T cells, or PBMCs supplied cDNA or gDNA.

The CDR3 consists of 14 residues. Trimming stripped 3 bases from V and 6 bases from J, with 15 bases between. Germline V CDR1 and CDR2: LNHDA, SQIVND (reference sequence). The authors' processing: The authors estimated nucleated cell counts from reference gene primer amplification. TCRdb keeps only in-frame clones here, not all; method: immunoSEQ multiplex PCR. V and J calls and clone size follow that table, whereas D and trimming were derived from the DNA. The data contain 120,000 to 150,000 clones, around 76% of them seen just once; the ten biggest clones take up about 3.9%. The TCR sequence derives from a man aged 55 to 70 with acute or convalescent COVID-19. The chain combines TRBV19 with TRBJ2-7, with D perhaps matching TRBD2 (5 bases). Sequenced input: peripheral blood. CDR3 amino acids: CASSIGVEGFEQYF. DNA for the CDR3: TGTGCCAGTAGTATCGGGGTCGAGGGTTTCGAGCAGTACTTC.